This T cell receptor beta chain was observed in a study of CD8 T cells in ankylosing spondylitis. Points from the study as a whole: What seemed typical of ankylosing spondylitis blood was a TCR beta motif built from about 8 highly homologous variants.

A remark on this clonotype: What it binds is not known.

MiXCR was run by TCRdb on the 5' RACE reads, yielding one entry per CDR3 protein. This table holds 250,000 to 400,000 distinct CDR3 sequences, around a tenth found once. The CDR3 sequence is 14 residues long. V dropped 6 bases and J dropped 5; count of bases not matched to a gene: 7. The sequenced sample consisted of blood, either unsorted or a sorted T cell fraction (not recorded which). The chain links TRBV12-3 or TRBV12-4 to TRBJ2-7, with 10 positions matching TRBD1. This receptor was identified in a female donor with ankylosing spondylitis or in good health (not recorded which). CDR3 residues: CASSKTGGLDEQYF. The CDR3 coding sequence is TGTGCCAGCAGCAAGACAGGGGGCTTGGACGAGCAGTACTTC.